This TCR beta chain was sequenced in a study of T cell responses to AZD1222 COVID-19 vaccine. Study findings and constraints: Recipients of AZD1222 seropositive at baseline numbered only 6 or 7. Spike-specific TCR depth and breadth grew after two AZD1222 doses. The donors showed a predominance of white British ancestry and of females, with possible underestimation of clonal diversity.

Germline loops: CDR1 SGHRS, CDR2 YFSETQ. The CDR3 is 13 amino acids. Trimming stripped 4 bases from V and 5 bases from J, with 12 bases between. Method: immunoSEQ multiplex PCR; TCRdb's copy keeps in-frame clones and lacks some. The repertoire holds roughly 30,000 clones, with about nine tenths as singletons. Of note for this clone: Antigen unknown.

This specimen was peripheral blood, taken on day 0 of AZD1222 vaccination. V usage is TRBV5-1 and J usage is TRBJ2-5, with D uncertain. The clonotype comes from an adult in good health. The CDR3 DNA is TGCGCCAGCAGCCCGGGTGCCCAGGAGACCCAGTACTTC. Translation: CASSPGAQETQYF.